Shown below are 8 T cell receptor beta chains from a single sample sequenced in a study of control samples from healthy donors and cancer patients (TCRdb year 2020). The library was prepared using the immunoSEQ multiplex PCR assay. TCRdb carries this immuneACCESS record with in-frame sequences only. Its versions omit some clonotypes, under half of them owing to an unresolved V gene in the studies checked, with the rest unexplained. In this sample the table shows 170,000 or so clones, almost 90% of which occur a single time. The leading ten clones occupy more than 1.3% of the sample. The sequencing input was blood. These receptors all stem from a woman aged 50 to 60 in good health.

This sequence joins TRBV4-1 and TRBJ2-3, with TRBD2 as a possible D gene (6 bases). CDR1 MGHRA and CDR2 YSYEKL come from the germline V gene. The CDR3 has 18 amino acids. The V end lost 0 bases, the J end lost 0 bases, and 16 bases lay between the germline ends. The CDR3, as DNA: TGCGCCAGCAGCCAAGATCTCTCGGGACTTACTAGCACAGATACGCAGTATTTT. As protein: CASSQDLSGLTSTDTQYF.

J is TRBJ2-7 and V is TRBV9; 7 bases are a match to TRBD1. The CDR3 contains 14 residues. Germline assignment: CDR1 SGDLS and CDR2 YYNGEE. V lost 4 bases to trimming and J lost 4 bases; unmatched junction nucleotides: 8. The CDR3, as DNA: TGTGCCAGCAGCCCTGGGGGACAGACTTACGAGCAGTACTTC. Its protein product is CASSPGGQTYEQYF. The full variable domain, with the rest looked up from reference TRBV9 and TRBJ2-7, is DSGVTQTPKHLITATGQRVTLRCSPRSGDLSVYWYQQSLDQGLQFLIQYYNGEERAKGNILERFSAQQFPDLHSELNLSSLELGDSALYFCASSPGGQTYEQYFGPGTRLTVT.

The V gene is TRBV4-2, the J gene TRBJ1-6; a weak D match, TRBD1 (6 bases). Trimming left V 3 bases short and J 14 bases short, with 20 bases between. Looked up from germline, CDR1 is LGHNA and CDR2 is YNFKEQ. This CDR3 has 15 amino acids. The CDR3 DNA reads as TGTGCCAGCAGCCAGTTCTGGTCAGGGGAGGTGGCCCTCCACTTT. This encodes CASSQFWSGEVALHF.

This clone was observed once. The V call is TRBV6-5, the J call TRBJ1-1; D is perhaps TRBD1 (5 bases). This CDR3 spans 11 amino acids. Germline V CDR1 and CDR2: MNHEY, SVGAGI. Between the trimmed V and J ends, which lost 3 bases and 10 bases, there was a span of 9 bases. The CDR3 loop is CASSYRQIAFF. CDR3 nucleotide sequence: TGTGCCAGCAGTTATAGACAGATAGCTTTCTTT.

In its sample, this clone was seen a few times. The chain joins TRBV4-3 to TRBJ2-3, with D hard to call. The germline gives CDR1 LGHNA, CDR2 YSLEER. CDR3 length: 16 amino acids. Trimming stripped 1 base from V and 3 bases from J, with 14 bases between. The DNA of the CDR3 is TGCGCCAGCAGCCAAGTTCATCCTTCCAGGACAGATACGCAGTATTTT. Encoded protein: CASSQVHPSRTDTQYF.

The rearrangement uses TRBV29-1 and TRBJ2-2; D gene ambiguous. Germline assignment: CDR1 SQVTM and CDR2 ANQGSEA. This CDR3 has 15 amino acids. V was shortened by 2 bases and J by 0 bases, with 10 bases between the two germline ends. The CDR3 region is CSVEFPDSNTGELFF. As DNA, the CDR3 is TGCAGCGTTGAATTTCCGGATTCGAACACCGGGGAGCTGTTTTTT.

The V gene is TRBV29-1, the J gene TRBJ1-4; tentatively, D is TRBD1 (5 bases). This CDR3 comprises 14 residues. Trimming pared 4 bases from V and 4 bases from J, leaving 13 bases between. The V gene's germline CDR1 is SQVTM and CDR2 ANQGSEA. The CDR3: CSVAPGPRNEKLFF. The CDR3 bases are TGCAGCGTTGCTCCGGGACCGCGTAATGAAAAACTGTTTTTT.

This chain connects TRBV30 to TRBJ1-2; D remains ambiguous. Germline V gives CDR1 GTSNPN, CDR2 SVGIG (reference sequence). Trimming pared 6 bases from V and 8 bases from J, leaving 19 bases between. The CDR3 runs 13 residues. The CDR3 DNA follows: TGTGCCTGCCACTCCCCGGGATACCGCGGCTACACCTTC. This encodes CACHSPGYRGYTF.